These T cell receptor beta chains were read from a single sample in a study of T-cell memory formation after mild COVID-19. Via MiXCR, TCRdb re-called the 5' RACE reads, giving one row per CDR3 protein. The sample shows roughly 560,000 distinct CDR3 sequences, over 20% of them seen only once. The sequencing sample was made of PBMCs or a T cell subset sorted from them (not recorded which). These receptors came from an adult woman who had mild COVID-19 (a few samples of this study predate the infection). Cell type and time point are not known. CDR3s include the opening cysteine and the closing phenylalanine or tryptophan. The order of the fields is clone size, D gene, J gene, V gene, CDR3 protein, CDR3 DNA. A D gene is named only where the DNA matches it firmly. A clone size is listed for some rows: how often the clone was seen (once, few, many), or a class if it is expanded.

clone_size: -
d_call: TRBD2
j_call: TRBJ2-5
v_call: TRBV5-1
cdr3_aa: CASSLAGVGQETQYF
cdr3_nt: TGCGCCAGCAGCTTAGCGGGAGTGGGCCAAGAGACCCAGTACTTC

clone_size: few
d_call: -
j_call: TRBJ2-7
v_call: TRBV7-2
cdr3_aa: CASSSRPMFNYEQYF
cdr3_nt: TGTGCCAGCAGCTCTAGGCCAATGTTCAACTACGAGCAGTACTTC

clone_size: few
d_call: TRBD2
j_call: TRBJ2-3
v_call: TRBV7-9
cdr3_aa: CASSPGTSGPSTDTQYF
cdr3_nt: TGTGCCAGCAGCCCAGGGACTAGCGGGCCTAGCACAGATACGCAGTATTTT

clone_size: few
d_call: -
j_call: TRBJ1-2
v_call: TRBV7-7
cdr3_aa: CASSLRRAGAHYGYTF
cdr3_nt: TGTGCCAGCAGCTTAAGGAGGGCAGGGGCACACTATGGCTACACCTTC

clone_size: -
d_call: -
j_call: TRBJ1-2
v_call: TRBV18
cdr3_aa: CASSLSQDSANYGYTF
cdr3_nt: TGTGCCAGCTCGCTCTCGCAAGATTCGGCTAACTATGGCTACACCTTC

clone_size: few
d_call: -
j_call: TRBJ2-3
v_call: TRBV4-2
cdr3_aa: CASSQVWSDTQYF
cdr3_nt: TGTGCCAGCAGCCAAGTCTGGTCAGATACGCAGTATTTT

clone_size: many
d_call: -
j_call: TRBJ1-2
v_call: TRBV12-3/TRBV12-4
cdr3_aa: CASKEENYGYTF
cdr3_nt: TGTGCCAGCAAGGAGGAAAACTATGGCTACACCTTC

clone_size: -
d_call: -
j_call: TRBJ2-7
v_call: TRBV5-6
cdr3_aa: CASSLVAGRAYEQYF
cdr3_nt: TGTGCCAGCAGCTTGGTGGCAGGCCGAGCCTACGAGCAGTACTTC

clone_size: few
d_call: -
j_call: TRBJ1-1
v_call: TRBV24-1
cdr3_aa: CATGVGGGYGNTEAFF
cdr3_nt: TGTGCCACCGGAGTGGGGGGTGGATATGGCAACACTGAAGCTTTCTTT

clone_size: once
d_call: -
j_call: TRBJ2-1
v_call: TRBV3-1
cdr3_aa: CASSQARGNEQFF
cdr3_nt: TGTGCCAGCAGCCAAGCCCGGGGGAATGAGCAGTTCTTC

clone_size: many
d_call: TRBD1
j_call: TRBJ1-2
v_call: TRBV2
cdr3_aa: CASSLQGKANYGYTF
cdr3_nt: TGTGCCAGCAGTTTACAGGGGAAGGCTAACTATGGCTACACCTTC

clone_size: -
d_call: TRBD2
j_call: TRBJ2-7
v_call: TRBV5-1
cdr3_aa: CASSLAPTSGGAPSYEQYF
cdr3_nt: TGCGCCAGCAGCTTGGCCCCAACTAGCGGGGGGGCTCCCTCCTACGAGCAGTACTTC

clone_size: few
d_call: TRBD2
j_call: TRBJ2-1
v_call: TRBV14
cdr3_aa: CASSQVASGYSYNEQFF
cdr3_nt: TGTGCCAGCAGCCAAGTGGCTAGCGGCTACTCCTACAATGAGCAGTTCTTC

clone_size: few
d_call: -
j_call: TRBJ2-7
v_call: TRBV5-1
cdr3_aa: CASSLAVGENQYF
cdr3_nt: TGCGCCAGCAGCTTGGCCGTGGGGGAGAATCAGTACTTC

clone_size: -
d_call: TRBD2
j_call: TRBJ2-7
v_call: TRBV14
cdr3_aa: CASSQDWASGNEQYF
cdr3_nt: TGTGCCAGCAGCCAAGACTGGGCTAGCGGTAACGAGCAGTACTTC

clone_size: few
d_call: -
j_call: TRBJ2-1
v_call: TRBV11-3
cdr3_aa: CASSPSDREQFF
cdr3_nt: TGTGCCAGCAGCCCCTCAGACCGTGAGCAGTTCTTC

clone_size: few
d_call: -
j_call: TRBJ1-1
v_call: TRBV5-1
cdr3_aa: CASSLGTVWNTEAFF
cdr3_nt: TGCGCCAGCAGCTTGGGTACGGTGTGGAACACTGAAGCTTTCTTT

clone_size: -
d_call: -
j_call: TRBJ2-1
v_call: TRBV12-3/TRBV12-4
cdr3_aa: CASSLDWGNEQFF
cdr3_nt: TGTGCCAGCAGTTTAGACTGGGGGAATGAGCAGTTCTTC

clone_size: few
d_call: TRBD2
j_call: TRBJ2-7
v_call: TRBV4-2
cdr3_aa: CASSQDTSGSPSEQYF
cdr3_nt: TGTGCCAGCAGCCAAGATACTAGCGGGAGTCCCTCCGAGCAGTACTTC

clone_size: -
d_call: TRBD2
j_call: TRBJ2-1
v_call: TRBV12-3/TRBV12-4
cdr3_aa: CASSLVAPGGRGRNNEQFF
cdr3_nt: TGTGCCAGCAGTTTAGTGGCCCCAGGAGGGCGGGGGAGAAACAATGAGCAGTTCTTC

clone_size: few
d_call: -
j_call: TRBJ2-2
v_call: TRBV4-3
cdr3_aa: CASSQAGAQNTGELFF
cdr3_nt: TGCGCCAGCAGCCAAGCAGGGGCCCAGAACACCGGGGAGCTGTTTTTT

clone_size: -
d_call: TRBD1
j_call: TRBJ1-2
v_call: TRBV29-1
cdr3_aa: CSVWGLDRYYGYTF
cdr3_nt: TGCAGCGTTTGGGGATTGGACAGGTACTATGGCTACACCTTC

clone_size: few
d_call: -
j_call: TRBJ2-1
v_call: TRBV7-6
cdr3_aa: CASSHSLEYNEQFF
cdr3_nt: TGTGCCAGCAGCCACAGTCTAGAATACAATGAGCAGTTCTTC

clone_size: -
d_call: TRBD1
j_call: TRBJ2-1
v_call: TRBV12-3/TRBV12-4
cdr3_aa: CASSLTGDPRSEQFF
cdr3_nt: TGTGCCAGCAGTTTGACAGGGGACCCGAGGAGTGAGCAGTTCTTC

clone_size: -
d_call: TRBD2
j_call: TRBJ2-5
v_call: TRBV20-1
cdr3_aa: CSARDLLRGAQETQYF
cdr3_nt: TGCAGTGCTAGAGATCTGTTGCGGGGGGCTCAAGAGACCCAGTACTTC

clone_size: -
d_call: -
j_call: TRBJ2-7
v_call: TRBV20-1
cdr3_aa: CSAREIAGRNSYEQYF
cdr3_nt: TGCAGTGCTAGAGAAATCGCGGGGAGGAACTCCTACGAGCAGTACTTC

clone_size: few
d_call: TRBD2
j_call: TRBJ2-3
v_call: TRBV24-1
cdr3_aa: CATSEPSSGRGDTQYF
cdr3_nt: TGTGCCACCAGTGAGCCCTCTAGCGGGAGAGGAGATACGCAGTATTTT

clone_size: few
d_call: TRBD1
j_call: TRBJ2-3
v_call: TRBV2
cdr3_aa: CASIRGQGGTDTQYF
cdr3_nt: TGTGCCAGCATTCGCGGACAGGGCGGGACAGATACGCAGTATTTT

clone_size: many
d_call: -
j_call: TRBJ2-7
v_call: TRBV5-1
cdr3_aa: CASSLTVSYEQYF
cdr3_nt: TGCGCCAGCAGCTTGACGGTCTCCTACGAGCAGTACTTC

clone_size: many
d_call: TRBD2
j_call: TRBJ2-5
v_call: TRBV29-1
cdr3_aa: CSVHPRPGLGLQETQYF
cdr3_nt: TGCAGCGTTCATCCCAGACCGGGACTAGGCCTTCAAGAGACCCAGTACTTC

clone_size: -
d_call: -
j_call: TRBJ2-5
v_call: TRBV14
cdr3_aa: CASRKTLVDETQYF
cdr3_nt: TGTGCCAGCAGAAAAACTTTAGTGGATGAGACCCAGTACTTC

clone_size: many
d_call: -
j_call: TRBJ1-1
v_call: TRBV10-3
cdr3_aa: CAISETSGARVTEAFF
cdr3_nt: TGTGCCATCAGTGAGACCTCCGGGGCCCGGGTCACTGAAGCTTTCTTT

clone_size: -
d_call: -
j_call: TRBJ2-2
v_call: TRBV5-1
cdr3_aa: CASSPQDLSGELFF
cdr3_nt: TGCGCCAGCAGCCCTCAGGACCTATCCGGGGAGCTGTTTTTT

clone_size: few
d_call: -
j_call: TRBJ2-7
v_call: TRBV29-1
cdr3_aa: CSVDGSSYEQYF
cdr3_nt: TGCAGCGTTGACGGGAGCTCCTACGAGCAGTACTTC

clone_size: -
d_call: TRBD2
j_call: TRBJ2-5
v_call: TRBV5-5
cdr3_aa: CASSPPGGRVETQYF
cdr3_nt: TGTGCCAGCAGCCCCCCCGGCGGGAGAGTAGAGACCCAGTACTTC

clone_size: -
d_call: TRBD1
j_call: TRBJ2-7
v_call: TRBV5-6
cdr3_aa: CASRPGTGHYEQYF
cdr3_nt: TGTGCCAGCAGGCCCGGGACAGGACACTACGAGCAGTACTTC

clone_size: few
d_call: TRBD2
j_call: TRBJ2-1
v_call: TRBV6-2/TRBV6-3
cdr3_aa: CASSGGLAQPYNEQFF
cdr3_nt: TGTGCCAGCAGTGGGGGACTAGCGCAACCCTACAATGAGCAGTTCTTC

clone_size: few
d_call: TRBD2
j_call: TRBJ2-1
v_call: TRBV5-4
cdr3_aa: CASSLGRTSTNEQFF
cdr3_nt: TGTGCCAGCAGCTTGGGCCGGACTAGCACGAATGAGCAGTTCTTC

clone_size: -
d_call: -
j_call: TRBJ1-2
v_call: TRBV29-1
cdr3_aa: CSVEDWRGDGYTF
cdr3_nt: TGCAGCGTTGAAGATTGGAGGGGGGATGGCTACACCTTC

clone_size: -
d_call: -
j_call: TRBJ2-7
v_call: TRBV4-2
cdr3_aa: CASSQWSKTYEQYF
cdr3_nt: TGTGCCAGCAGCCAATGGAGTAAAACCTACGAGCAGTACTTC

clone_size: few
d_call: -
j_call: TRBJ2-1
v_call: TRBV24-1
cdr3_aa: CATSDPPGDEQFF
cdr3_nt: TGTGCCACCAGTGATCCCCCCGGGGATGAGCAGTTCTTC